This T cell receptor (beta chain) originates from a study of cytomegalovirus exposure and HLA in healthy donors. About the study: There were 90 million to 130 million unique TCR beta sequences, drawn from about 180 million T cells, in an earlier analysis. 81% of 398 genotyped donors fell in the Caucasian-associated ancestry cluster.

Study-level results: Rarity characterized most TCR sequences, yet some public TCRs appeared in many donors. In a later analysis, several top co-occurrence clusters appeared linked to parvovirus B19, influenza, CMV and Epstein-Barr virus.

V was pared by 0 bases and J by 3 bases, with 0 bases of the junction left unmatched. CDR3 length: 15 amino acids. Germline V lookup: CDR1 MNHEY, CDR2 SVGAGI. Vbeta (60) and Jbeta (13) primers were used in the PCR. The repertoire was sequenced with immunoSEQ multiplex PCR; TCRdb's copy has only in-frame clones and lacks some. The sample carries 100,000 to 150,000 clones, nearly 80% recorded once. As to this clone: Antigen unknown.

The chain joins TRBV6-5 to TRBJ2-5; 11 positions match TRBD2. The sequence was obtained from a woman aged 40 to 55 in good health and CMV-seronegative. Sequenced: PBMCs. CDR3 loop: CASSYSGLAEETQYF. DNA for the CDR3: TGTGCCAGCAGTTACTCGGGACTAGCGGAAGAGACCCAGTACTTC.